This T cell receptor beta chain comes out of a study of shared clonotypes between healthy human individuals. Trimming took 4 bases from V and 0 from J, leaving 11 bases between them. This CDR3 spans 15 amino acids. Looked up from germline, CDR1 is SGHRS and CDR2 is YFSETQ. Study-level results: Large sequencing depth failed to make sorted-subset sequencing complete, rarefaction showed. It was only blood that was sampled, and tissue repertoires likely differ.

Note on this clone: The antigen is unknown. The same CDR3 arises from other DNA sequences in this sample as well.

Sequencing was performed with immunoSEQ multiplex PCR; in TCRdb, only in-frame clones are kept and a portion is missing. The sample includes 600,000 to 800,000 clones, over 55% of them seen just once. The J gene is TRBJ2-1, the V gene TRBV5-1; D gene uncertain. This TCR was recovered from a woman aged 25 to 39 in good health. The sequenced sample consisted of memory CD4+ T cells sorted from blood. Subset of the sample: CD45RA-negative fraction. The CDR3 sequence is CASSTDSSSYNEQFF. CDR3 DNA: TGCGCCAGCAGCACCGACTCAAGCTCCTACAATGAGCAGTTCTTC.